These 16 T cell receptor beta chains originate from one sample sequenced in a study of shared clonotypes between healthy human individuals. Produced via immunoSEQ multiplex PCR; TCRdb's table is partial and in-frame only. The sample carries 1,400,000 or so clones, approximately 98.5% recorded once. The sequenced material came from naive CD4+ T cells sorted from blood. Subset defined: CD45RA+ positively selected. These receptor sequences come from a man aged 25-40 years in good health.

J is TRBJ2-7 and V is TRBV5-1; D not resolved. With 5 bases removed from V and 7 bases from J, the gap between germline ends came to 10 bases. This CDR3 has 11 residues. Germline V gives CDR1 SGHRS, CDR2 YFSETQ. The CDR3 DNA reads TGCGCCAGCAGTGAATTCGGGGAGCAGTACTTC. Amino acids: CASSEFGEQYF.

This chain connects TRBV4-3 to TRBJ1-1; 7 bases align to TRBD1. The V segment lost 0 bases and the J segment 10 bases; nucleotides outside the gene matches: 5. Germline V gene sequence: CDR1 LGHNA, CDR2 YSLEER. The CDR3 is 13 residues long. Here the CDR3 reads CASSQDLGQRAFF. DNA of the CDR3: TGCGCCAGCAGCCAAGATTTGGGACAGAGAGCTTTCTTT.

This clone was detected only a few times. The chain recombines TRBV19 with TRBJ1-2; D gene uncertain. This CDR3 is 14 amino acids long. Germline V CDR1 and CDR2: LNHDA, SQIVND (reference sequence). Trimming pared 5 bases from V and 7 bases from J, leaving 17 bases between. The CDR3 reads CASSYPPRGSGYTF. DNA of the CDR3: TGTGCCAGTAGTTATCCCCCCCGGGGATCTGGCTACACCTTC.

This chain links TRBV9 with TRBJ2-3; D may be TRBD2 (6 bases). Trimming removed 0 bases at V and 4 bases at J, with 9 bases between. Germline CDR1 is SGDLS and CDR2 is YYNGEE. The CDR3 is 14 amino acids. CDR3 residues: CASSVGWGADTQYF. CDR3 nucleotide sequence: TGTGCCAGCAGCGTAGGGTGGGGGGCAGATACGCAGTATTTT.

The CDR3 sequence is CASSAQVEDQPQHF. Here the CDR3 DNA reads TGTGCCAGCAGCGCACAGGTAGAAGATCAGCCCCAGCATTTT. The chain has TRBV2 and TRBJ1-5; D perhaps matches TRBD1 (5 bases). Per germline, CDR1 SNHLY and CDR2 FYNNEI. Trimming took off 6 bases at V and 5 bases at J, with 14 bases between the two ends. The CDR3 covers 14 residues.

V is TRBV18 and J is TRBJ1-1; D uncertain. This CDR3 region has 13 residues. Germline values: CDR1 KGHSH, CDR2 LQKENI. The germline V and J ends were trimmed by 4 bases and 9 bases, with 15 bases remaining between them. DNA for the CDR3: TGTGCCAGCTCACGAGGACCGACGGAGCAAGCTTTCTTT. This gives the protein CASSRGPTEQAFF. Full variable domain (remainder filled in from reference TRBV18 and TRBJ1-1): NAGVMQNPRHLVRRRGQEARLRCSPMKGHSHVYWYRQLPEEGLKFMVYLQKENIIDESGMPKERFSAEFPKEGPSILRIQQVVRGDSAAYFCASSRGPTEQAFFGQGTRLTVV.

This chain links TRBV5-6 with TRBJ1-5, with D uncertain. V lost 0 bases and J 5 bases, leaving 6 bases between the germline ends. CDR3 length equals 13 residues. CDR1 is SGHDT and CDR2 is YYEEEE in the germline V gene. The CDR3 loop is CASSLAGYQPQHF. The CDR3 nucleotides read TGTGCCAGCAGCTTGGCCGGTTATCAGCCCCAGCATTTT. Looking up the rest from reference TRBV5-6 and TRBJ1-5 gives the full variable domain: DAGVTQSPTHLIKTRGQQVTLRCSPKSGHDTVSWYQQALGQGPQFIFQYYEEEERQRGNFPDRFSGHQFPNYSSELNVNALLLGDSALYLCASSLAGYQPQHFGDGTRLSIL.

This clone was detected only once. This rearrangement joins TRBV11-2 to TRBJ2-5; D might be TRBD2 (5 bases). The length of the CDR3 is 15 residues. V gave up 0 bases and J gave up 0 bases, with 8 bases separating them. The germline gives CDR1 SGHAT, CDR2 FQNNGV. The DNA of the CDR3 is TGTGCCAGCAGCTTAGATCGGGGTAACCAAGAGACCCAGTACTTC. It codes for CASSLDRGNQETQYF. The variable domain in full, completed from reference TRBV11-2 and TRBJ2-5, reads EAGVAQSPRYKIIEKRQSVAFWCNPISGHATLYWYQQILGQGPKLLIQFQNNGVVDDSQLPKDRFSAERLKGVDSTLKIQPAKLEDSAVYLCASSLDRGNQETQYFGPGTRLLVL.

The chain uses TRBV5-4 and TRBJ2-2; 14 bases are a match to TRBD2. Per germline, CDR1 SGHNT and CDR2 YYREEE (reference sequence). With V trimmed by 4 bases and J by 4 bases, 3 bases remained unmatched. The CDR3 totals 16 residues. Written as DNA, the CDR3 is TGTGCCAGCAGCCAGGGACTAGCGGGGGCCACCGGGGAGCTGTTTTTT. It yields the protein CASSQGLAGATGELFF.

This sequence joins TRBV11-3 and TRBJ2-1; 8 nucleotides match TRBD1. After removal of 3 bases from V and 7 bases from J, the junction contained 8 bases not matched to a gene. This CDR3 has 15 amino acids. Germline assignment: CDR1 SGHNT and CDR2 YENEEA. CDR3 DNA sequence: TGTGCCAGCAGCTTTGGTGGGCAGGGGGCGAATGAGCAGTTCTTC. Its translation is CASSFGGQGANEQFF. The full variable domain, with the rest looked up from reference TRBV11-3 and TRBJ2-1, is EAGVVQSPRYKIIEKKQPVAFWCNPISGHNTLYWYLQNLGQGPELLIRYENEEAVDDSQLPKDRFSAERLKGVDSTLKIQPAELGDSAVYLCASSFGGQGANEQFFGPGTRLTVL.

This clone was detected only once. The rearrangement joins TRBV4-2 to TRBJ2-7; 7 nucleotides match TRBD2. V shed 2 bases and J 9 bases; nucleotides not matched to a gene: 13. The CDR3 totals 15 residues. Germline V gene data show CDR1 as LGHNA and CDR2 as YNFKEQ. The CDR3: CASSQSPRGESAQYF. The CDR3 DNA follows: TGTGCCAGCAGCCAATCCCCACGGGGGGAGTCGGCGCAGTACTTC.

As DNA, the CDR3 is TGTGCCTCTAGGCGCGGGGCTAGCACAGATACGCAGTATTTT. Translated, it gives CASRRGASTDTQYF. The chain joins TRBV7-9 to TRBJ2-3, with D possibly matching TRBD2 (6 bases). The length of the CDR3 is 14 residues. The V and J ends lost 11 bases and 0 bases respectively, with 15 bases between them. Germline lookup yields CDR1 SEHNR and CDR2 FQNEAQ (reference sequence).

This clone was seen a handful of times. The genes are TRBV2 and TRBJ2-7; possibly TRBD1 for D (6 bases). Trimming pared 6 bases from V and 0 bases from J, leaving 12 bases between. Germline V lookup: CDR1 SNHLY, CDR2 FYNNEI. This CDR3 contains 14 residues. CDR3 in DNA: TGTGCCAGCAGATTTGACAGGCGCTCCTACGAGCAGTACTTC. Translation gives CASRFDRRSYEQYF.

Details on this clone: Other DNA sequences in this sample translate to the same CDR3. The chain carries TRBV28 and TRBJ2-7, with 7 bases matching TRBD1. J gave up 3 bases and V 4 bases, and 3 bases lay outside the gene matches. The CDR3 runs 13 residues. CDR1 is MDHEN, CDR2 SYDVKM, per germline. The CDR3 loop is CASSSGTVYEQYF. CDR3 in DNA: TGTGCCAGCAGTTCCGGGACAGTCTACGAGCAGTACTTC.

The chain has TRBV15 and TRBJ1-2, with D possibly matching TRBD1 (5 bases). V gave up 9 bases and J gave up 4 bases, with 15 bases separating them. The CDR3 is 13 amino acids. Germline V gene sequence: CDR1 LNHNV, CDR2 YYDKDF (reference sequence). CDR3 residues: CATRTGPGYGYTF. The DNA for the CDR3 is TGTGCCACGAGAACAGGCCCGGGCTATGGCTACACCTTC.

CDR3 sequence: CASSLEGTSIFEQFF. The DNA for the CDR3 is TGCGCCAGCAGCTTGGAAGGGACTAGCATCTTCGAGCAGTTCTTC. The chain carries TRBV5-1 and TRBJ2-1; 9 bases fit TRBD2. Per the germline V gene, CDR1 is SGHRS and CDR2 is YFSETQ. The CDR3 runs to 15 residues. Trimming cost V 0 bases and J 10 bases; bases outside gene matches: 8.